The TCR beta chain under discussion was sequenced for a study of T cell responses to AZD1222 COVID-19 vaccine. The CDR3 extends over 14 amino acids. In germline, CDR1 is SEHNR, CDR2 FQNEAQ (reference sequence). Trimming took 7 bases from V and 6 from J, leaving 19 bases between them. Repertoires were generated with immunoSEQ multiplex PCR, while TCRdb's copy carries only in-frame clones and drops some. The sample lists over 120,000 clones, about 92% occurring once. V usage is TRBV7-9 and J usage is TRBJ2-7, with a weak D call TRBD2 (5 bases). The receptor was derived from an adult in good health. Sample: peripheral blood, taken on day 0 of AZD1222 vaccination. The CDR3: CASNGGRPSGEQYF. The DNA of the CDR3 is TGTGCCAGCAATGGAGGCAGACCGTCAGGCGAGCAGTACTTC. Full variable domain (remainder filled in from reference TRBV7-9 and TRBJ2-7): DTGVSQNPRHKITKRGQNVTFRCDPISEHNRLYWYRQTLGQGPEFLTYFQNEAQLEKSRLLSDRFSAERPKGSFSTLEIQRTEQGDSAMYLCASNGGRPSGEQYFGPGTRLTVT.